This TCR beta chain comes out of a study of blood T cells in healthy people across ages. The use of a sample-barcoded 5' primer and a J-beta primer mix characterized a second PCR of about 7 to 12 cycles. Each cDNA molecule was tagged by a template-switch adaptor with 12 random nucleotides. TCRdb re-called the 5' RACE reads through MiXCR, storing one row per CDR3 protein. The table shows some 1,000,000 distinct CDR3 sequences, with around 27% occurring only once. This CDR3 region has 13 residues. Per germline, CDR1 SQVTM and CDR2 ANQGSEA. V gave up 5 bases and J gave up 1 base, with 11 bases separating them. The sample was also linked to a second study, of T cells of mothers and their children. As reported in that work: Donors were three healthy Caucasian mothers and their six children.

This receptor was identified in a girl aged 2 to 10 in good health. This chain connects TRBV29-1 to TRBJ2-5; perhaps TRBD1 as D (5 bases). Specimen: blood. The CDR3 loop is CSVRDSAQETQYF. In nucleotides, the CDR3 is TGCAGCGTTAGAGACAGCGCCCAAGAGACCCAGTACTTC.